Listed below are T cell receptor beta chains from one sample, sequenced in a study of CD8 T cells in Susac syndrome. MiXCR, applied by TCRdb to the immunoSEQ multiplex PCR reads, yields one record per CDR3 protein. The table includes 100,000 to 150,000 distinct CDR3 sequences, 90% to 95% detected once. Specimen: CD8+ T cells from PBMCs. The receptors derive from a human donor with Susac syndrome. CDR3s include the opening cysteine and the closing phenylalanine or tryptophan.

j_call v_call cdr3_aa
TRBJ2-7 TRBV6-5 CASSYSREQYF
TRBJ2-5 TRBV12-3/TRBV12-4 CASSRLLGGTQYF
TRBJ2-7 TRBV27 CASSPSGRVDEQYF
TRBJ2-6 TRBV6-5 CASSSQVTGANVLTF
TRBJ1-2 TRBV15 CATSSTGGSGYTF
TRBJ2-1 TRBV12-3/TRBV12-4 CASSFSGEEVNEQFF
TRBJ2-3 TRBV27 CASSGQRTDTQYF
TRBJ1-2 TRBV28 CASSLRWGDGGYTF
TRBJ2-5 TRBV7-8 CASSLALAASAVQETQYF
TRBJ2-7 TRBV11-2 CASSLVGGLFSYEQYF
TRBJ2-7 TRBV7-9 CASSLTSYEQYF
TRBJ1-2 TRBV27 CASTTGYGYTF
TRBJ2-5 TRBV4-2 CASSQEVGGTETQYF
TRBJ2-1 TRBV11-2 CASSPQGGPYNEQFF
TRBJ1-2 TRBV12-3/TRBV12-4 CASSLGQGAGGGYTF
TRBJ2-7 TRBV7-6 CASSLAGPYEQYF
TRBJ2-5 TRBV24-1 CATSERGQQETQYF
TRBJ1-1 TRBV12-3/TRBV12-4 CASRQETEAFF
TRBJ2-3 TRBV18 CASSPLDRNPSTDTQYF
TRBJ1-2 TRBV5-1 CASSLAISDGNYGYTF
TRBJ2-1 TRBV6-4 CASSDRTVESNEQFF
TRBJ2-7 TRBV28 CASSFKGGPYEQYF
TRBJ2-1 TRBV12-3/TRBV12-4 CASSLGTGFNEQFF
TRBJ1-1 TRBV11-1 CASSHTGITEAFF
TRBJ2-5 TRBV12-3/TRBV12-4 CASTTVGGLETQYF
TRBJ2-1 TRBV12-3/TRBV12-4 CASIPGVAYNEQFF
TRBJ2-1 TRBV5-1 CASSSTGGTYNEQFF
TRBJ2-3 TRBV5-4 CASRVGGQSADTQYF
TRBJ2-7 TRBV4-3 CASSQEFGGSYEQYF
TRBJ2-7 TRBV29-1 CSVGIRDRLNYEQYF
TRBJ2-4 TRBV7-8 CAGCGKAKNIQYF
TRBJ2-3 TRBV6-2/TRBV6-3 CASSWTDRVDTQYF
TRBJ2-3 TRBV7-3 CASSPPRGEKGADTQYF
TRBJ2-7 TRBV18 CASSSGQGPYEQYF
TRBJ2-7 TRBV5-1 CASSLVLDSYEQYF
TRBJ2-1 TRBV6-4 CATQVSSYNEQFF
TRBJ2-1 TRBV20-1 CSGGTSNYNEQFF
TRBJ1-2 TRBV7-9 CASSDLKQGDGYTF
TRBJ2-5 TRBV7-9 CASSPGHLEETQYF
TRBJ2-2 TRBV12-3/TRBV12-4 CASSLGRTRTNTGELFF
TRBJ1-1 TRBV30 CAWSVLVGGLENTEAFF
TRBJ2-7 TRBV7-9 CASSLGDSYEQYF
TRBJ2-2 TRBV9 CASSLLGGAGAGELFF
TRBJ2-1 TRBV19 CASSAGTGSSNLVNEQFF
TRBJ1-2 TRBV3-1 CASSPHGTNYGYTF
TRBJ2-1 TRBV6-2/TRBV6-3 CATGTSLFNEQFF
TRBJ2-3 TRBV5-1 CASSKERPGTDTQYF
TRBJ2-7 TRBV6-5 CASSYSPQGHYEQYF
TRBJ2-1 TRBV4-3 CASSATRGNEQFF
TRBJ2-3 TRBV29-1 CSVERESTDTQYF
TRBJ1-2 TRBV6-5 CASSFTEITNYGYTF
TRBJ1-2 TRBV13 CASSSRQGIGYGYTF
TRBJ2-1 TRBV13 CASSLERRGARNNEQFF
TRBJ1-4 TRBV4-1 CASSQAPVGLNEKLFF
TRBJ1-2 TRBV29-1 CSVPLSGAGGYTF